Listed below are T cell receptor beta chains from one sample, sequenced in a study of cytomegalovirus exposure and HLA in healthy donors. Sequenced by immunoSEQ multiplex PCR; TCRdb stores in-frame clones only, minus some. The table shows some 200,000 clones, with over 80% occurring only once. Sequenced sample: PBMCs. The receptors shown here come from a man aged 40-49 years in good health and CMV-seropositive. CDR3s include the opening cysteine and the closing phenylalanine or tryptophan. Fields, in order: clone size, V gene, J gene, D gene, CDR3 protein, CDR3 DNA. The D gene is left open where the match is weak. Size tells how often a clone was seen (once, few, many) or the class of an expanded clone, and some rows leave it out.

.	TRBV27	TRBJ2-2	.	CASSLIGTINTGELFF	TGTGCCAGCAGTTTAATAGGGACAATAAACACCGGGGAGCTGTTTTTT
.	TRBV6-5	TRBJ1-6	.	CASSTTAQNSPLHF	TGTGCCAGCAGTACGACTGCCCAGAATTCACCCCTCCACTTT
.	TRBV6-5	TRBJ1-4	TRBD1	CASRIGQGREKLFF	TGTGCCAGCAGAATCGGACAGGGTAGGGAAAAACTGTTTTTT
.	TRBV7-9	TRBJ1-4	TRBD1	CASSRTGGGEKLFF	TGTGCCAGCAGCCGGACAGGGGGTGGTGAAAAACTGTTTTTT
.	TRBV7-9	TRBJ1-4	TRBD1	CASSLALGQGGEKLFF	TGTGCCAGCAGCTTAGCGCTAGGACAGGGAGGAGAAAAACTGTTTTTT
.	TRBV7-2	TRBJ2-2	.	CASSSTTNTGELFF	TGTGCCAGCAGCTCGACTACGAACACCGGGGAGCTGTTTTTT
.	TRBV4-3	TRBJ2-2	.	CASSQDRNTGELFF	TGCGCCAGCAGCCAAGATCGGAACACCGGGGAGCTGTTTTTT
few	TRBV6-5	TRBJ2-3	.	CASSRGDTQYF	TGTGCCAGCAGTCGGGGGGATACGCAGTATTTT
.	TRBV2	TRBJ2-3	TRBD2	CASSGTSGDTDTQYF	TGTGCCAGCAGTGGGACTAGCGGGGACACAGATACGCAGTATTTT
.	TRBV7-8	TRBJ1-2	TRBD1	CASSDRTGASGYTF	TGTGCCAGCAGCGACCGGACAGGGGCAAGTGGCTACACCTTC
.	TRBV5-8	TRBJ1-1	TRBD1	CASSLTTGVVGTEAFF	TGTGCCAGCAGCCTCACGACAGGGGTCGTCGGCACTGAAGCTTTCTTT
.	TRBV19	TRBJ2-1	TRBD2	CASSISRGTNNEQFF	TGTGCCAGTAGTATCTCCCGGGGGACTAACAATGAGCAGTTCTTC
few	TRBV5-1	TRBJ1-4	.	CASSLGGRGREDEKLFF	TGCGCCAGCAGCTTGGGTGGTAGAGGCAGGGAAGATGAAAAACTGTTTTTT
few	TRBV5-1	TRBJ2-1	TRBD2	CASSLAPSGGWDNEQFF	TGCGCCAGCAGCTTGGCCCCTAGCGGGGGGTGGGACAATGAGCAGTTCTTC
once	TRBV10-2	TRBJ1-2	TRBD1	CASRSDRGGFGYTF	TGCGCCAGCAGATCGGACAGGGGAGGGTTTGGCTACACCTTC
.	TRBV7-2	TRBJ2-3	.	CASSLNPSTDTQYF	TGTGCCAGCAGCCTAAACCCTAGCACAGATACGCAGTATTTT
.	TRBV28	TRBJ2-5	.	CASSLSPGVWRETQYF	TGTGCCAGCAGTTTATCCCCAGGGGTCTGGCGAGAGACCCAGTACTTC
.	TRBV6-6	TRBJ2-5	.	CASSYRTGETQYF	TGTGCCAGCAGTTACCGGACGGGGGAGACCCAGTACTTC
once	TRBV29-1	TRBJ2-7	TRBD1	CSVGDRGQDGYYEQYF	TGCAGCGTTGGGGACAGGGGGCAAGATGGATACTACGAGCAGTACTTC
.	TRBV7-9	TRBJ2-2	.	CASSKLQGRATGELFF	TGTGCCAGCAGCAAACTTCAGGGTCGCGCCACCGGGGAGCTGTTTTTT
.	TRBV6-5	TRBJ1-2	.	CASSYLARQGGGYTF	TGTGCCAGCAGTTACTTAGCCCGTCAGGGCGGTGGCTACACCTTC
.	TRBV7-9	TRBJ1-4	TRBD1	CASSPPYGTANEKLFF	TGTGCCAGCAGCCCACCCTATGGGACAGCTAATGAAAAACTGTTTTTT
.	TRBV4-3	TRBJ2-5	TRBD1	CASSQGTGATTQYF	TGCGCCAGCAGCCAAGGGACAGGAGCCACGACCCAGTACTTC
once	TRBV6-5	TRBJ1-5	.	CASGASADSNQPQHF	TGTGCCAGCGGAGCATCAGCGGATAGCAATCAGCCCCAGCATTTT
.	TRBV15	TRBJ1-3	.	CATSRDGGAGRNTIYF	TGTGCCACCAGCAGAGATGGGGGGGCAGGGAGAAACACCATATATTTT
.	TRBV27	TRBJ2-7	.	CASTPTPRGEQYF	TGTGCCAGCACCCCGACTCCCAGAGGCGAGCAGTACTTC
.	TRBV6-6	TRBJ2-7	.	CASSSTASYEQYF	TGTGCCAGCAGTTCGACAGCCTCCTACGAGCAGTACTTC
.	TRBV27	TRBJ2-3	TRBD2	CATKRGVGTDTQYF	TGTGCCACCAAGCGGGGGGTTGGCACAGATACGCAGTATTTT
.	TRBV4-3	TRBJ2-3	TRBD2	CASSQGGGGDTQYF	TGCGCCAGCAGCCAAGGCGGCGGGGGAGATACGCAGTATTTT
.	TRBV5-6	TRBJ1-4	.	CASSLVGDSATNEKLFF	TGTGCCAGCAGCTTGGTAGGGGATTCGGCAACTAATGAAAAACTGTTTTTT
.	TRBV4-2	TRBJ2-2	.	CASSQATLTGELFF	TGTGCCAGCAGCCAAGCGACACTCACCGGGGAGCTGTTTTTT
.	TRBV15	TRBJ2-1	TRBD2	CATSKTRTSGDNEQFF	TGTGCCACCAGCAAGACCAGGACTAGCGGGGACAATGAGCAGTTCTTC
.	TRBV4-2	TRBJ2-7	.	CASSQGEPGEQYF	TGTGCCAGCAGCCAAGGGGAGCCCGGGGAGCAGTACTTC
.	TRBV9	TRBJ2-5	TRBD1	CASSGASQGTIETQYF	TGTGCCAGCAGCGGAGCCTCACAGGGGACGATAGAGACCCAGTACTTC
.	TRBV6-5	TRBJ2-1	.	CASSFQRGEQFF	TGTGCCAGCAGTTTTCAAAGAGGCGAGCAGTTCTTC
.	TRBV5-1	TRBJ2-7	.	CASSLGQDEQYF	TGCGCCAGCAGCTTGGGGCAGGACGAGCAGTACTTC
.	TRBV4-1	TRBJ2-2	.	CASSPEGTGMNTGELFF	TGCGCCAGCAGTCCCGAGGGTACCGGGATGAACACCGGGGAGCTGTTTTTT
.	TRBV5-6	TRBJ1-1	TRBD1	CASSLRGRTEAFF	TGTGCCAGCAGCTTGAGGGGGCGGACTGAAGCTTTCTTT
.	TRBV9	TRBJ2-7	.	CASSPLAANYYEQYF	TGTGCCAGCAGCCCTTTGGCCGCCAATTACTACGAGCAGTACTTC
.	TRBV13	TRBJ2-6	.	CASSPQGGGANVLTF	TGTGCCAGCAGCCCCCAGGGTGGCGGGGCCAACGTCCTGACTTTC
.	TRBV5-1	TRBJ2-3	TRBD1	CASSRQGADTQYF	TGCGCCAGCAGTCGACAGGGGGCAGATACGCAGTATTTT
few	TRBV9	TRBJ1-1	TRBD1	CASSQGGEEVDEAFF	TGTGCCAGCAGTCAGGGGGGAGAGGAAGTAGATGAAGCTTTCTTT
few	TRBV5-1	TRBJ2-7	.	CASSFRAGIEQYF	TGCGCCAGCAGCTTCCGCGCGGGGATCGAGCAGTACTTC